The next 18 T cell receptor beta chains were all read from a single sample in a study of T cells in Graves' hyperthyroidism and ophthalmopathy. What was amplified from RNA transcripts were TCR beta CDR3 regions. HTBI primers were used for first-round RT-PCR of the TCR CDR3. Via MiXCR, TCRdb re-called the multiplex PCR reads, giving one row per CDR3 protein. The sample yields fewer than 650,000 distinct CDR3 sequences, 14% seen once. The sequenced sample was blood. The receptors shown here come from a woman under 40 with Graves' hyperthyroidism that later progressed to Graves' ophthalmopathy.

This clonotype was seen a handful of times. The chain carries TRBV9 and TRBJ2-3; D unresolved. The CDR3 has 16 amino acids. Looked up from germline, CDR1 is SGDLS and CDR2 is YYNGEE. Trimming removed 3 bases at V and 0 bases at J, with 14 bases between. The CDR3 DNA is TGTGCCAGCAGCGCACCAGAGGACGGGAGCACAGATACGCAGTATTTT. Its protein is CASSAPEDGSTDTQYF.

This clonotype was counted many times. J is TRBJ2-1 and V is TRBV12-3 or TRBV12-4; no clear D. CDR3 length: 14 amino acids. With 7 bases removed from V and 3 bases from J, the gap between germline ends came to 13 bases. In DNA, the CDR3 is TGTGCCAGCACGAAGCCGCCGGACTACAATGAGCAGTTCTTC. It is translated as CASTKPPDYNEQFF.

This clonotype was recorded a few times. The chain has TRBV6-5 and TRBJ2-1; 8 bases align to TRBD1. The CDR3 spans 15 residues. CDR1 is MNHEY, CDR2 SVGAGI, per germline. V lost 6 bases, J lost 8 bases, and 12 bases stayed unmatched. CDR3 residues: CASSNRGQESDEQFF. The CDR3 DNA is TGTGCCAGCAGCAACCGGGGACAGGAGTCCGATGAGCAGTTCTTC.

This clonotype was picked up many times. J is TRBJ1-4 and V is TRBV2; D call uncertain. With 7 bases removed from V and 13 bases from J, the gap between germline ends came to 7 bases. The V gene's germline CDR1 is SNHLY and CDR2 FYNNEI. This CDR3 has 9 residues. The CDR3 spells CASTLILFF. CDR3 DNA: TGTGCCAGCACCTTAATACTGTTTTTT.

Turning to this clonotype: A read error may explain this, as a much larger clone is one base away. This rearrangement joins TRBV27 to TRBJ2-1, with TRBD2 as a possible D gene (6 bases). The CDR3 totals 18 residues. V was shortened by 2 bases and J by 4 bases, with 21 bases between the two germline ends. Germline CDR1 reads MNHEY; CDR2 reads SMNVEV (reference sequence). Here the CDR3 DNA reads TGTGCCAGCAGTTTACTCGCCGACTTAGCGGCGATATACAATGAGCAGTTCTTC. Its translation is CASSLLADLAAIYNEQFF.

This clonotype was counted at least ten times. The CDR3 loop reads CASSLLGSANTEAFF. The CDR3 nucleotides are TGTGCCAGCAGCTTGCTAGGATCAGCGAACACTGAAGCTTTCTTT. The genes are TRBV5-8 and TRBJ1-1; D not certain. Trimming stripped 1 base from V and 1 base from J, with 11 bases between. The V gene's germline CDR1 is SGHTS and CDR2 YDEGEE. This CDR3 comprises 15 residues.

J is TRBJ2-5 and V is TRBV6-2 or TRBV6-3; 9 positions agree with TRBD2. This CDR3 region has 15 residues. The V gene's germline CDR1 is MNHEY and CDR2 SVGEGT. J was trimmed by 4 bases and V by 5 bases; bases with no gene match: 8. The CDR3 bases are TGTGCCAGCAGTAGTAGCGGGAGTGTCTCAGAGACCCAGTACTTC. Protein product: CASSSSGSVSETQYF.

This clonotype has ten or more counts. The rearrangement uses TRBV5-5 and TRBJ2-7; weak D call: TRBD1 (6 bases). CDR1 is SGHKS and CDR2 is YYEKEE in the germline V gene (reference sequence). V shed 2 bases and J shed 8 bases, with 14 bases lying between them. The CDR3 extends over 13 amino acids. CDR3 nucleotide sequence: TGTGCCAGCAGCTTAGTGGCGGACAGTAAGCAGTACTTC. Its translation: CASSLVADSKQYF.

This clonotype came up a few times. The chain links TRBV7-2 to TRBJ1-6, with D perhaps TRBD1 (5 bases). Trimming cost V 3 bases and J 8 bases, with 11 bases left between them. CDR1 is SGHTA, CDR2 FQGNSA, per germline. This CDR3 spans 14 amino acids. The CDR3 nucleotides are TGTGCCAGCAGCTTGGTCAGGGTGGATTCACCCCTCCACTTT. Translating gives CASSLVRVDSPLHF.

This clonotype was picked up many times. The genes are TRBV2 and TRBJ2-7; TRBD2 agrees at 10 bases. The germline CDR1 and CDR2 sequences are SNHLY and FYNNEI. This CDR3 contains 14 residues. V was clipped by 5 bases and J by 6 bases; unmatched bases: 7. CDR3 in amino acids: CASSLSGRRVEQYF. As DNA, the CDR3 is TGTGCCAGCAGTCTTAGCGGGAGGAGGGTCGAGCAGTACTTC.

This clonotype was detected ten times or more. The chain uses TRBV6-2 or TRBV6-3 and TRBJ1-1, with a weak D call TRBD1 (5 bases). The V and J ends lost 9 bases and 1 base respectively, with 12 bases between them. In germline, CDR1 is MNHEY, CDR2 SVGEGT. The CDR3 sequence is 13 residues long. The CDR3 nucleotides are TGTGCCAGACTTGTTGGGGGGAACACTGAAGCTTTCTTT. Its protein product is CARLVGGNTEAFF.

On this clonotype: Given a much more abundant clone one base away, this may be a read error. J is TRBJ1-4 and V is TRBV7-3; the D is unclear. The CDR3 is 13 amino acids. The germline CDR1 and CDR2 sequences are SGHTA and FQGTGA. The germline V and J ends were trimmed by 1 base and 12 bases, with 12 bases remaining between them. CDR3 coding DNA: TGTGCCAGCAGCTTAAACAGTGGAGAACAACTGTTTTTT. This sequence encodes CASSLNSGEQLFF. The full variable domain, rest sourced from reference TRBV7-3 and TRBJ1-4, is GAGVSQTPSNKVTEKGKYVELRCDPISGHTALYWYRQSLGQGPEFLIYFQGTGAADDSGLPNDRFFAVRPEGSVSTLKIQRTERGDSAVYLCASSLNSGEQLFFGSGTQLSVL.

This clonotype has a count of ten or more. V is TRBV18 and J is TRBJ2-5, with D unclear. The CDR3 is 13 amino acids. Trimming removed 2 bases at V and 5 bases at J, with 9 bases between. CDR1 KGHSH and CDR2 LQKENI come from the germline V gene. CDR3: CASSPDTRETQYF. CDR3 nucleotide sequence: TGTGCCAGCTCACCAGACACGAGGGAGACCCAGTACTTC.

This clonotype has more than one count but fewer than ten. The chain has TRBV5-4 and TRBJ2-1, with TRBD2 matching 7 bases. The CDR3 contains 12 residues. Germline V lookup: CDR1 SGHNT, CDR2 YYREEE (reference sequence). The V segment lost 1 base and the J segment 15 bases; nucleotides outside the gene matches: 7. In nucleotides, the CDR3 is TGTGCCAGCAGCTTGTTAACGGGAGGAATGTTCTTC. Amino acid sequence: CASSLLTGGMFF.

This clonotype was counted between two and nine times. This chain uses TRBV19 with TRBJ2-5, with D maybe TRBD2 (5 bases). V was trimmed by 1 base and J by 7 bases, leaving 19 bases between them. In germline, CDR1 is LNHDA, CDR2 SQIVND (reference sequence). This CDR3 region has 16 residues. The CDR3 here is CASSIASGSLSGTQYF. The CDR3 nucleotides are TGTGCCAGTAGTATAGCTTCGGGAAGTCTCAGCGGGACCCAGTACTTC.

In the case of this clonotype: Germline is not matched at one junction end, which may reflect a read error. The DNA for the CDR3 is TGTGCCAGCAGACCCGGGACTCCGGTTGGCACTGAAGCTATCTTT. Translation gives CASRPGTPVGTEAIF. The chain is built from TRBV6-1 and TRBJ1-1; weak D call: TRBD1 (5 bases). This CDR3 is 15 amino acids long. CDR1 is MNHNS and CDR2 is SASEGT in the germline V gene.

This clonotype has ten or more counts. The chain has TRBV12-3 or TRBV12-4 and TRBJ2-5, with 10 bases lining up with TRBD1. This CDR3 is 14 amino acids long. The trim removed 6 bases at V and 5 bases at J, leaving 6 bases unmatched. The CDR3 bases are TGTGCCAGCAGGTCGACAGGGGGCGCGGAGACCCAGTACTTC. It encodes CASRSTGGAETQYF.

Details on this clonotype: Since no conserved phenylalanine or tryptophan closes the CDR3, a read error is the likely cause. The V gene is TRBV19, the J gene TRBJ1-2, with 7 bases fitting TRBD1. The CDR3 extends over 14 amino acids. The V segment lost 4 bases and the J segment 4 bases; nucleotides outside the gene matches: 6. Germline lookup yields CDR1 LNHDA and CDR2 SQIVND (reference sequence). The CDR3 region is CASSTGTVVYGYTL. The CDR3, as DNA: TGTGCCAGTAGTACGGGGACAGTTGTCTATGGCTACACCCTC.